This is a list of T cell receptor beta chains from one sample in a study of cytomegalovirus exposure and HLA in healthy donors. The assay was immunoSEQ multiplex PCR, and TCRdb's table has in-frame clones only and misses some. The table has about 120,000 clones, about 75% seen once. The sample consisted of PBMCs. These receptors came from a man in his 60s in good health and CMV-seropositive. The CDR3 runs from the conserved cysteine through the conserved F or W. D genes are given only for firm matches. A row's size may be missing; if present it is once, few, many or a size class.

v_gene	j_gene	d_gene	abundance	CDR3aa	CDR3nt
TRBV5-1	TRBJ2-1	TRBD2	-	CASSLALAGGPNEQFF	TGCGCCAGCAGCTTGGCCCTAGCGGGGGGCCCCAATGAGCAGTTCTTC
TRBV28	TRBJ2-7	TRBD1	-	CASSFWGQGREQYF	TGTGCCAGCAGTTTCTGGGGACAGGGCCGCGAGCAGTACTTC
TRBV5-1	TRBJ1-4	-	-	CASSSEGRGEEKLFF	TGCGCCAGCAGCTCCGAAGGCAGGGGAGAGGAAAAACTGTTTTTT
TRBV30	TRBJ2-1	-	-	CAWRSRGSYNEQFF	TGTGCCTGGAGGTCGCGCGGGTCATACAATGAGCAGTTCTTC
TRBV11-1	TRBJ2-7	TRBD1	-	CASSLGQGRPYEQYF	TGTGCCAGCAGCTTGGGACAGGGCCGACCCTACGAGCAGTACTTC
TRBV29-1	TRBJ1-3	-	-	CSLLQGSGNTIYF	TGCAGCCTGCTTCAGGGCTCTGGAAACACCATATATTTT
TRBV7-6	TRBJ2-1	TRBD2	-	CASSLFSGETYNEQFF	TGTGCCAGCAGCCTATTTAGCGGGGAGACCTACAATGAGCAGTTCTTC
TRBV6-5	TRBJ1-2	TRBD1	-	CASSYATGGAGGYTF	TGTGCCAGCAGTTACGCGACAGGGGGCGCTGGGGGCTACACCTTC
TRBV28	TRBJ1-6	TRBD1	-	CASSARGTGNSPLHF	TGTGCCAGCAGCGCCCGCGGGACAGGCAATTCACCCCTCCACTTT
TRBV5-1	TRBJ2-5	TRBD2	-	CASSFGLAGLQETQYF	TGCGCCAGCAGCTTCGGACTAGCGGGCCTCCAAGAGACCCAGTACTTC
TRBV7-3	TRBJ1-1	TRBD1	-	CASSRTPGQVEAFF	TGTGCCAGCAGCCGGACACCGGGACAGGTGGAAGCTTTCTTT
TRBV11-2	TRBJ2-3	TRBD2	-	CASGAGTSGLQDTQYF	TGTGCCAGCGGGGCCGGGACTAGCGGGTTACAAGATACGCAGTATTTT
TRBV5-1	TRBJ1-2	-	-	CASSFGPGKGGYTF	TGCGCCAGCAGCTTTGGGCCGGGGAAGGGCGGCTACACCTTC
TRBV2	TRBJ1-3	-	-	CASSESGSGNTIYF	TGTGCCAGCAGTGAATCGGGGTCTGGAAACACCATATATTTT
TRBV11-1	TRBJ2-3	TRBD1	-	CASSPIGGNTDTQYF	TGTGCCAGCAGCCCGATAGGGGGCAACACAGATACGCAGTATTTT
TRBV6-1	TRBJ2-7	TRBD2	-	CASSEASLAGGLEQYF	TGTGCCAGCAGTGAAGCCTCGCTAGCGGGAGGCCTCGAGCAGTACTTC
TRBV18	TRBJ1-3	TRBD1	once	CASSGVDRAGNTIYF	TGTGCCAGCTCAGGCGTTGACAGGGCTGGAAACACCATATATTTT
TRBV6-1	TRBJ2-7	TRBD2	-	CATLGLAGDEQYF	TGTGCCACCCTGGGACTAGCGGGGGACGAGCAGTACTTC
TRBV5-4	TRBJ2-1	-	-	CASSPSTGHEQFF	TGTGCCAGCAGCCCATCGACAGGCCATGAGCAGTTCTTC
TRBV29-1	TRBJ1-2	-	-	CSVGYGGRYGYTF	TGCAGCGTTGGCTATGGCGGGAGGTATGGCTACACCTTC
TRBV6-5	TRBJ2-7	-	-	CASSQWAFPTYEQYF	TGTGCCAGCAGCCAATGGGCCTTTCCCACCTACGAGCAGTACTTC
TRBV7-9	TRBJ2-7	TRBD2	-	CASSLASGGPGEQYF	TGTGCCAGCAGCTTAGCCTCGGGAGGCCCTGGCGAGCAGTACTTC
TRBV28	TRBJ2-4	TRBD1	-	CASSFGQGGAKNIQYF	TGTGCCAGCAGTTTCGGACAGGGGGGCGCCAAAAACATTCAGTACTTC